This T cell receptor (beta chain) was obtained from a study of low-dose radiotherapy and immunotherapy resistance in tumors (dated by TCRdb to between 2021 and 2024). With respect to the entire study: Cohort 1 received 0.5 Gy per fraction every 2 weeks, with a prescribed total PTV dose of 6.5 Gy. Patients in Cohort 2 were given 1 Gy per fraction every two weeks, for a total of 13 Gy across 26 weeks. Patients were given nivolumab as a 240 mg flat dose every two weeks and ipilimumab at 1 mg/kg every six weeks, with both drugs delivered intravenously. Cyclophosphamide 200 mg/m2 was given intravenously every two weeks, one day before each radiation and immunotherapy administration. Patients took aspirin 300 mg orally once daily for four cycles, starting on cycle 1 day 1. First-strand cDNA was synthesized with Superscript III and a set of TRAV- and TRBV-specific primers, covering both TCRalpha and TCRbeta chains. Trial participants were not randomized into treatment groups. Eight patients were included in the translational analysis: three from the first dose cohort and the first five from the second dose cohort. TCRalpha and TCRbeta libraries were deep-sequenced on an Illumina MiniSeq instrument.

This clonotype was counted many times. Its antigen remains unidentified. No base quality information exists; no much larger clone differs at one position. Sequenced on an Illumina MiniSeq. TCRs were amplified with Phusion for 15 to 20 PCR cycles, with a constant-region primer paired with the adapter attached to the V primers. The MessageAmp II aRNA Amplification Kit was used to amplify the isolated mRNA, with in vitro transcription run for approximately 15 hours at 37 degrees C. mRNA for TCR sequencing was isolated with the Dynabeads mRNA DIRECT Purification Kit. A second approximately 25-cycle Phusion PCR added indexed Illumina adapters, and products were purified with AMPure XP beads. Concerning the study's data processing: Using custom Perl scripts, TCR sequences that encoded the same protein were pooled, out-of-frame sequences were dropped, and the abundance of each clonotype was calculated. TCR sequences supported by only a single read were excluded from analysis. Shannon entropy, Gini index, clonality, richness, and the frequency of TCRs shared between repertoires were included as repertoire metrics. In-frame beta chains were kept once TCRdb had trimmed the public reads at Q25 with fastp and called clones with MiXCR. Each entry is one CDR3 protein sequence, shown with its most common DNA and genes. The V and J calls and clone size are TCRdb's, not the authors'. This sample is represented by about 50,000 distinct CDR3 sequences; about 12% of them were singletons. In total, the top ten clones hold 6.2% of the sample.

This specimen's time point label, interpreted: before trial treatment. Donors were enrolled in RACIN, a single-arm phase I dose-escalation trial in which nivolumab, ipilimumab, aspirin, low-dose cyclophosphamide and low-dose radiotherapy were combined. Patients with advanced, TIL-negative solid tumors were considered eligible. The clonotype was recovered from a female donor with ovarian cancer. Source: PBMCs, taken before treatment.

For the CDR3, the sequence is CSAREPGQGRANEKLFF. The sequenced DNA: TGCAGTGCTAGAGAGCCGGGACAGGGGCGGGCTAATGAAAAACTGTTTTTT. The rearrangement combines TRBV20-1 with TRBJ1-4, with TRBD1 matching 10 junction bases. The CDR3, cysteine through phenylalanine, is 17 amino acids long. Here the CDR3 DNA is all that survives: 51 bases in frame from base 1. CDR1 and CDR2, looked up from the germline V gene (reference sequence), are DFQATT and SNEGSKA. The germline V and J ends show losses of 0 bases and 3 bases respectively, and no gene match explains 7 bases of the junction.